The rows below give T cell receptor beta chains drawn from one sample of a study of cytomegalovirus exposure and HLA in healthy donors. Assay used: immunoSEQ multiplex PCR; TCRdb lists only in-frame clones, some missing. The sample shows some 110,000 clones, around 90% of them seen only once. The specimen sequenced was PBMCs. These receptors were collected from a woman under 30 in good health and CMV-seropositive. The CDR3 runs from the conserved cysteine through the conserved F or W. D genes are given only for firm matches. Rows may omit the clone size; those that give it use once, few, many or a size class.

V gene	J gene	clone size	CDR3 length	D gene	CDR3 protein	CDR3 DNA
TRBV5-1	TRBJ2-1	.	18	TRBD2	CASSWNERGGRSYNEQFF	TGCGCCAGCAGCTGGAATGAGCGGGGGGGGCGGTCCTACAATGAGCAGTTCTTC
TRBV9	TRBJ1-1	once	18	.	CASSAPNRTAKLNTEAFF	TGTGCCAGCAGCGCGCCCAACAGGACAGCAAAATTGAACACTGAAGCTTTCTTT
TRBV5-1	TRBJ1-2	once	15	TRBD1	CASSTDRGGSYGYTF	TGCGCCAGCAGCACGGACAGGGGAGGGAGCTATGGCTACACCTTC
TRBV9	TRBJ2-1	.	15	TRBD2	CASSGASGGDNEQFF	TGTGCCAGCAGCGGGGCTAGCGGGGGGGACAATGAGCAGTTCTTC
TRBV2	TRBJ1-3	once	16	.	CASSAPQSSSGNTIYF	TGTGCCAGCAGTGCACCACAGTCCAGCTCTGGAAACACCATATATTTT
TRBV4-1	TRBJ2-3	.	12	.	CASSRGTDTQYF	TGCGCCAGCAGCCGCGGTACAGATACGCAGTATTTT
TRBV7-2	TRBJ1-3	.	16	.	CASSPHRSYSGNTIYF	TGTGCCAGCAGCCCACACAGGTCCTACTCTGGAAACACCATATATTTT
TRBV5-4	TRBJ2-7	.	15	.	CASSPSEDSTYEQYF	TGTGCCAGCAGCCCGAGTGAGGACTCGACCTACGAGCAGTACTTC
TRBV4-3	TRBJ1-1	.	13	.	CASSQGEWTEAFF	TGCGCCAGCAGCCAAGGGGAGTGGACTGAAGCTTTCTTT
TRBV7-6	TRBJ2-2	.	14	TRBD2	CASSLGLATGELFF	TGTGCCAGCAGCCTGGGACTAGCTACCGGGGAGCTGTTTTTT
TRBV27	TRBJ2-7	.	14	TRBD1	CASSTGTGGYEQYF	TGTGCCAGCAGTACCGGGACAGGGGGCTACGAGCAGTACTTC
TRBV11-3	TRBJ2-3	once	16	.	CASSLEGGPSTDTQYF	TGTGCCAGCAGCTTAGAGGGGGGACCTAGCACAGATACGCAGTATTTT
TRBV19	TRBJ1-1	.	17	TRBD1	CASRKDRAAEMNTEAFF	TGTGCCAGTAGAAAAGACAGGGCGGCTGAAATGAACACTGAAGCTTTCTTT
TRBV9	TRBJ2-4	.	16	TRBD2	CASSAHWGGLKNIQYF	TGTGCCAGCAGCGCCCATTGGGGAGGGCTTAAAAACATTCAGTACTTC
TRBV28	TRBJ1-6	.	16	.	CASSSREGSVNSPLHF	TGTGCCAGCAGTTCCCGGGAAGGGTCAGTAAATTCACCCCTCCACTTT
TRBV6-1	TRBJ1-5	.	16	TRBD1	CASSEDNRGPNQPQHF	TGTGCCAGCAGTGAAGACAACAGGGGGCCAAATCAGCCCCAGCATTTT
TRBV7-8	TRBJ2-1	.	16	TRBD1	CASSQGPGQVYNEQFF	TGTGCCAGCAGCCAGGGGCCGGGACAGGTTTACAATGAGCAGTTCTTC
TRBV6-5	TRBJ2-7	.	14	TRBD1	CATLDRERSYEQYF	TGTGCCACCTTGGACAGGGAGCGCTCCTACGAGCAGTACTTC
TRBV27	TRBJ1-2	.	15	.	CASSPLGAGDYGYTF	TGTGCCAGCAGTCCCCTCGGGGCGGGGGACTATGGCTACACCTTC
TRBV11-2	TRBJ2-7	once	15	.	CASSSRQVLSYEQYF	TGTGCCAGCAGCAGCCGACAGGTCCTCTCCTACGAGCAGTACTTC
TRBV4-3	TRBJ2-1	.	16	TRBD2	CASSQGLAGDYNEQFF	TGCGCCAGCAGCCAGGGACTAGCGGGGGACTACAATGAGCAGTTCTTC